This T cell receptor beta chain was recorded in a study of glioma-infiltrating T cells after dendritic cell vaccination. Study as a whole: Treatment, given 2003 to 2012, was autologous tumor lysate-pulsed dendritic cell vaccination. Patients received three intradermal dendritic cell vaccine injections at biweekly intervals.

The CDR3 spans 13 residues. CDR1 MNHEY and CDR2 SVGAGI come from the germline V gene. Between the trimmed V and J ends, which lost 5 bases and 3 bases, there was a span of 10 bases. Patients had residual fresh-frozen tumor tissue and more than two years of survival data. Libraries were prepared by immunoSEQ multiplex PCR; TCRdb keeps only in-frame clonotypes and omits some of them. The sample contains around 96,000 clones, about 80% of which appear only once. The sequence came from a human donor with glioblastoma. Here the sequenced sample was blood, taken before dendritic cell vaccination. The rearrangement links TRBV6-5 to TRBJ2-5; D possibly corresponds to TRBD1 (5 bases). CDR3: CASSKRTKETQYF. The DNA of the CDR3 is TGTGCCAGCAGTAAACGGACAAAAGAGACCCAGTACTTC.